One sample yielded the 24 T cell receptor beta chains listed below, sequenced in a study of human T cells and chemical hapten exposure. As for time point: patch test 2, 6 weeks after DPC sensitization. As to treatment: therapeutic diphenylcyclopropenone sensitization with weekly scalp DPC. In TCRdb, the RACE reads were re-called with MiXCR into one record per CDR3 protein. Of over 85,000 distinct CDR3 sequences detected, around 9.3% appear once; the ten largest clones hold more than 2%. Sequencing was performed on whole blood, taken in connection with sensitization to the hapten diphenylcyclopropenone (DPC). Source of these receptors: a woman aged 40 to 49 with alopecia areata. Some clones in this sample may be carry-over from other donors' samples.

This clonotype was recorded at least ten times. The chain joins TRBV24-1 to TRBJ2-2; maybe TRBD2 (6 bases). Trimming stripped 8 bases from V and 5 bases from J, with 14 bases between. Germline CDR1 is KGHDR and CDR2 is SFDVKD. This CDR3 has 14 residues. CDR3 DNA sequence: TGTGCCACCATGCGCAACGGACTAACCGGGGAGCTGTTTTTT. Translating gives CATMRNGLTGELFF.

This clonotype was found many times. V and J are TRBV2 and TRBJ2-6; 12 positions match TRBD2. J gave up 0 bases and V 4 bases, and 1 base lay outside the gene matches. Germline V CDR1 and CDR2: SNHLY, FYNNEI. The CDR3 has 17 amino acids. Here the CDR3 reads CASSAGLAGSGANVLTF. The CDR3 coding sequence is TGTGCCAGCAGTGCGGGACTAGCGGGCTCTGGGGCCAACGTCCTGACTTTC.

This clonotype was counted many times. V usage is TRBV6-2 or TRBV6-3 and J usage is TRBJ2-7; a weak D match, TRBD1 (5 bases). The CDR3 sequence is 13 residues long. The V end was cut by 0 bases, the J end by 2 bases, with 5 bases between. Germline-derived CDR1 and CDR2 are MNHEY and SVGEGT. For the CDR3, the DNA is TGTGCCAGCAGTTACTCGGACACCTACGAGCAGTACTTC. Its protein product is CASSYSDTYEQYF.

This clonotype turned up a few times. The V gene is TRBV2, the J gene TRBJ2-5; 12 bases are shared with TRBD1. Per germline, CDR1 SNHLY and CDR2 FYNNEI. The CDR3 is made up of 15 amino acids. The junction had 7 bases not matched to a gene; V was cut back by 5 bases and J by 6 bases. CDR3 sequence: CASSPGTGGAQTQYF. The CDR3 bases are TGTGCCAGCAGTCCCGGGACAGGGGGCGCGCAGACCCAGTACTTC. The complete variable domain, with remaining parts taken from reference TRBV2 and TRBJ2-5, reads EPEVTQTPSHQVTQMGQEVILRCVPISNHLYFYWYRQILGQKVEFLVSFYNNEISEKSEIFDDQFSVERPDGSNFTLKIRSTKLEDSAMYFCASSPGTGGAQTQYFGPGTRLLVL.

This clonotype was observed many times. V usage is TRBV27 and J usage is TRBJ2-3; TRBD2 aligns across 7 bases. CDR3 length: 15 amino acids. Germline V CDR1 and CDR2: MNHEY, SMNVEV (reference sequence). Trimming cost V 3 bases and J 4 bases; bases outside gene matches: 7. The CDR3 sequence is CASSFSSGVADTQYF. CDR3 in DNA: TGTGCCAGCAGTTTTTCCAGCGGGGTGGCAGATACGCAGTATTTT.

This chain connects TRBV7-3 to TRBJ2-3; TRBD2 agrees at 7 bases. The CDR3 has 16 amino acids. The germline CDR1 and CDR2 sequences are SGHTA and FQGTGA. V was clipped by 5 bases and J by 5 bases; unmatched bases: 13. CDR3 in DNA: TGTGCCAGCAGCCTAAGTCCGGCGGGAGTGGGAGATACGCAGTATTTT. Protein sequence: CASSLSPAGVGDTQYF.

This clonotype was observed a handful of times. The V and J genes are TRBV3-1 and TRBJ2-3, with D possibly TRBD2 on 6 matching bases. CDR1 and CDR2 from the germline V gene are LGHDT and YNNKEL (reference sequence). V lost 0 bases, J lost 4 bases, and 8 bases lay in between. CDR3 length: 14 amino acids. The CDR3 protein is CASSQEPSADTQYF. CDR3 DNA: TGTGCCAGCAGCCAAGAGCCTAGCGCAGATACGCAGTATTTT.

This clonotype has more than one count but fewer than ten. The chain combines TRBV4-2 with TRBJ2-1; TRBD1 aligns across 9 bases. J gave up 6 bases and V 0 bases, and 6 bases lay outside the gene matches. The CDR3 spans 16 residues. Per germline, CDR1 LGHNA and CDR2 YNFKEQ. CDR3 sequence: CASSQDLGQGINEQFF. CDR3 nucleotides: TGTGCCAGCAGCCAAGATCTAGGACAGGGGATCAATGAGCAGTTCTTC.

There are many counts of this clonotype. The rearrangement links TRBV3-1 to TRBJ2-7, with 11 bases lining up with TRBD2. V trimming: 5 bases; J trimming: 2 bases; junction bases outside the gene matches: 2. Per germline, CDR1 LGHDT and CDR2 YNNKEL (reference sequence). The CDR3 runs 14 residues. The CDR3 here is CASSLTSGAYEQYF. CDR3 nucleotide sequence: TGTGCCAGCAGCTTGACTAGCGGGGCCTACGAGCAGTACTTC.

The chain combines TRBV18 with TRBJ1-1; D remains ambiguous. Germline V gene sequence: CDR1 KGHSH, CDR2 LQKENI. V was trimmed by 5 bases and J by 6 bases, leaving 19 bases between them. CDR3 size: 15 residues. The CDR3 bases are TGTGCCAGCTCAGGGAAAGGTACCCCCGGGGCTGAAGCTTTCTTT. Protein sequence: CASSGKGTPGAEAFF.

This clonotype was seen more than once but under ten times. The chain has TRBV6-2 or TRBV6-3 and TRBJ2-1; 11 positions agree with TRBD2. Germline CDR1 is MNHEY and CDR2 is SVGEGT. V gave up 2 bases and J gave up 1 base; unmatched junction bases: 7. The CDR3 contains 18 residues. The chain's CDR3 is CASSYVPSGRKSYNEQFF. As DNA, the CDR3 is TGTGCCAGCAGTTACGTCCCTAGCGGGAGGAAATCCTACAATGAGCAGTTCTTC.

This clonotype was seen many times. The chain links TRBV29-1 to TRBJ2-7; a weak D match, TRBD1 (6 bases). The CDR3 extends over 12 amino acids. Per the germline V gene, CDR1 is SQVTM and CDR2 is ANQGSEA. Trimming shortened V by 4 bases and J by 6 bases, and 13 bases separated the two germline ends. DNA of the CDR3: TGCAGCGTTGCACAGGGACGGGGCGAGCAGTACTTC. This sequence encodes CSVAQGRGEQYF.

This clonotype was recorded many times. This chain links TRBV29-1 with TRBJ1-1; no definite D call. The CDR3 sequence is 12 residues long. Germline loops: CDR1 SQVTM, CDR2 ANQGSEA. CDR3 nucleotides: TGCAGTTCACAGCGCATGAACACTGAAGCTTTCTTT. This sequence encodes CSSQRMNTEAFF.

This clonotype was seen a few times. This chain connects TRBV20-1 to TRBJ2-1; 10 bases map to TRBD2. CDR3 length: 13 residues. Germline V gene data show CDR1 as DFQATT and CDR2 as SNEGSKA (reference sequence). In DNA form, the CDR3 reads TGCAGCCCAGCGGGAGGGCAAAACAATGAGCAGTTCTTC. It codes for CSPAGGQNNEQFF.

This clonotype was found many times. The chain joins TRBV11-3 to TRBJ1-1; D perhaps matches TRBD1 (5 bases). CDR3 size: 15 residues. V was cut by 5 bases and J by 5 bases, with 18 bases left in between. Germline CDR1 is SGHNT and CDR2 is YENEEA. CDR3 region: CASSQGQGAGTEAFF. CDR3 sequence (DNA): TGTGCCAGCAGCCAAGGTCAGGGAGCGGGGACTGAAGCTTTCTTT.

The chain combines TRBV28 with TRBJ2-7; the D is unclear. CDR1 is MDHEN, CDR2 SYDVKM, per germline. V was trimmed by 6 bases and J by 2 bases, leaving 20 bases between them. The CDR3 is 16 amino acids. CDR3 coding DNA: TGTGCCAGCAGGGCTCCCACCTCGGCCACTACCTACGAGCAGTACTTC. Translating it yields CASRAPTSATTYEQYF.

There are a few counts of this clonotype. The chain carries TRBV3-2 and TRBJ2-1. TRBV3-2 represents a pseudogene. This CDR3 has 16 residues. This chain's CDR3 is CASSQVLSRIYNEQFF. CDR3 DNA: TGTGCCAGCAGCCAAGTACTCTCGCGGATCTACAATGAGCAGTTCTTC.

In this sample, this clonotype turned up many times. The chain combines TRBV28 with TRBJ2-1; 9 bases fit TRBD2. The CDR3 length is 14 residues. Germline values: CDR1 MDHEN, CDR2 SYDVKM. The junction had 3 bases not matched to a gene; V was cut back by 3 bases and J by 6 bases. CDR3 sequence reads: CASSFPSGINEQFF. The CDR3 DNA is TGTGCCAGCAGTTTCCCTAGCGGGATCAATGAGCAGTTCTTC.

The rearrangement uses TRBV28 and TRBJ1-1, with 10 bases that match TRBD1. The V gene's germline CDR1 is MDHEN and CDR2 SYDVKM. This CDR3 comprises 14 residues. V gave up 6 bases and J gave up 4 bases; unmatched junction bases: 5. DNA for the CDR3: TGTGCCAGCAGGGACAGGGGGAGAGGCACTGAAGCTTTCTTT. Translated: CASRDRGRGTEAFF.

This clonotype has a count of ten or more. This chain joins TRBV6-6 and TRBJ2-3, with D unresolved. Germline V gene sequence: CDR1 MNHNY, CDR2 SVGAGI (reference sequence). This CDR3 comprises 13 residues. V shed 5 bases and J shed 3 bases, with 9 bases lying between them. CDR3 bases: TGTGCCAGCAGTGCCCCCTGGACAGATACGCAGTATTTT. It specifies CASSAPWTDTQYF.

This clonotype was seen more than once but under ten times. The chain is built from TRBV29-1 and TRBJ2-7, with TRBD1 matching over 11 bases. CDR1 and CDR2 from the germline V gene are SQVTM and ANQGSEA. The CDR3 runs to 14 residues. V lost 7 bases to trimming and J lost 1 base; unmatched junction nucleotides: 6. The CDR3 nucleotides are TGCAGCGCCCTCGGACAGGGGGCGTCCTACGAGCAGTACTTC. Its protein is CSALGQGASYEQYF.

This clonotype has at least ten counts. V gene TRBV28 combines with J gene TRBJ1-5; the match to TRBD1 covers 7 bases. The CDR3 length is 15 residues. Germline trimming cut 6 bases from V and 3 bases from J; bases unmatched to any gene: 8. Per germline, CDR1 MDHEN and CDR2 SYDVKM. The CDR3: CASSQGRGDNQPQHF. CDR3 DNA: TGTGCCAGCAGCCAGGGCAGGGGGGACAATCAGCCCCAGCATTTT.

This clonotype has a count of ten or more. The chain links TRBV12-3 or TRBV12-4 to TRBJ2-5, with D maybe TRBD2 (5 bases). This CDR3 has 15 residues. Deletions cut 5 bases from V and 4 bases from J, with 17 bases between. As DNA, the CDR3 is TGTGCCAGCAGTGGATGGACGGCTGGAGGAGAGACCCAGTACTTC. Residues: CASSGWTAGGETQYF.

This clonotype was counted ten times or more. V gene TRBV7-9 combines with J gene TRBJ1-5; perhaps TRBD1 as D (5 bases). The V and J ends lost 4 bases and 4 bases respectively, with 11 bases between them. The CDR3 is made up of 14 amino acids. The germline CDR1 and CDR2 sequences are SEHNR and FQNEAQ (reference sequence). For the CDR3, the DNA is TGTGCCAGCAGCTCCACGGGGGATAATCAGCCCCAGCATTTT. Translating it yields CASSSTGDNQPQHF.